The 21 T cell receptor beta chains below all came from one sample that was sequenced in a study of shared clonotypes between healthy human individuals. Only in-frame clones appear in the TCRdb table, and some are missing; sequencing was by immunoSEQ multiplex PCR. This table has 90,000 to 100,000 clones, 40% to 55% appearing once. The sample consisted of PBMCs. These receptor sequences come from a woman in her thirties or forties in good health. Some clones in this sample may be carry-over from other donors' samples.

The genes are TRBV18 and TRBJ2-3; 7 nucleotides align to TRBD2. The germline CDR1 and CDR2 sequences are KGHSH and LQKENI. CDR3 size: 15 residues. The V and J ends lost 1 base and 3 bases, in that order; junction bases with no gene match: 4. CDR3 coding DNA: TGTGCCAGCTCACCACTGGGAGGGCCAACAGATACGCAGTATTTT. It codes for CASSPLGGPTDTQYF.

As regards this clone: This may arise from a read error, as a much more abundant clone is one base away. The CDR3 DNA sequence: TGTGCCAGCAGCTCGACTGGAGCGGGAGGGAGGGAGACCCAGTACTTC. This translates into CASSSTGAGGRETQYF. The V call is TRBV5-6, the J call TRBJ2-5, with 10 bases identical to TRBD2. The junction had 10 bases not matched to a gene; V was cut back by 3 bases and J by 5 bases. Germline V gene data show CDR1 as SGHDT and CDR2 as YYEEEE. The CDR3 is 16 residues long.

There are many counts of this clone. The rearrangement uses TRBV5-5 and TRBJ2-7; D is unclear. V gave up 2 bases and J gave up 3 bases, with 3 bases separating them. Germline V CDR1 and CDR2: SGHKS, YYEKEE (reference sequence). The CDR3 is 11 amino acids. The CDR3 region is CASSFDYEQYF. Written as DNA, the CDR3 is TGTGCCAGCAGCTTTGACTACGAGCAGTACTTC.

In this sample, this clone turned up a few times. The same CDR3 also results from other DNA sequences found in this sample. The CDR3 bases are TGTGCCAGCAGCCCGGGACTAGCCGGAGAGACCCAGTACTTC. Amino acid sequence: CASSPGLAGETQYF. The genes are TRBV11-2 and TRBJ2-5; TRBD2 agrees at 9 bases. This CDR3 region has 14 residues. After removal of 5 bases from V and 4 bases from J, the junction contained 5 bases not matched to a gene. The germline V gene encodes CDR1 SGHAT and CDR2 FQNNGV.

This clone was seen only a few times. The CDR3 DNA reads TGTGCCAGCAGCCCCGTAGCGGGAAAGGCAGATACGCAGTATTTT. Translated: CASSPVAGKADTQYF. This sequence joins TRBV7-2 and TRBJ2-3; 8 bases align to TRBD2. After removal of 5 bases from V and 4 bases from J, the junction contained 8 bases not matched to a gene. The CDR3 contains 15 residues. Germline V gene sequence: CDR1 SGHTA, CDR2 FQGNSA.

This chain connects TRBV5-6 to TRBJ2-7; D is unresolved. From germline, CDR1 is SGHDT and CDR2 YYEEEE. The V end was cut by 2 bases, the J end by 4 bases, with 10 bases between. The CDR3 runs to 13 residues. CDR3 sequence: CASSLRHGYEQYF. As DNA, the CDR3 is TGTGCCAGCAGCTTAAGACATGGGTACGAGCAGTACTTC. Full variable domain (remainder filled in from reference TRBV5-6 and TRBJ2-7): DAGVTQSPTHLIKTRGQQVTLRCSPKSGHDTVSWYQQALGQGPQFIFQYYEEEERQRGNFPDRFSGHQFPNYSSELNVNALLLGDSALYLCASSLRHGYEQYFGPGTRLTVT.

This clone was detected a few times. The chain has TRBV6-1 and TRBJ2-5, with 7 bases that match TRBD1. Germline loops: CDR1 MNHNS, CDR2 SASEGT. V shed 4 bases, J shed 5 bases, and the junction held 7 bases outside the gene matches. This CDR3 comprises 14 residues. The CDR3 region has the DNA TGTGCCAGCAGTGTCGACAGGGCGGTGGAGACCCAGTACTTC. Protein product: CASSVDRAVETQYF.

This chain links TRBV19 with TRBJ1-5, with D uncertain. With 3 bases removed from V and 5 bases from J, the gap between germline ends came to 8 bases. Germline CDR1 and CDR2: LNHDA and SQIVND (reference sequence). The CDR3 covers 13 residues. This CDR3 reads CASSMTSDQPQHF. The CDR3 DNA is TGTGCCAGTAGTATGACCAGCGATCAGCCCCAGCATTTT.

In this sample, this clone turned up a few times. This sequence joins TRBV27 and TRBJ2-1, with 8 bases identical to TRBD2. V lost 5 bases to trimming and J lost 8 bases; unmatched junction nucleotides: 8. CDR1 MNHEY and CDR2 SMNVEV come from the germline V gene (reference sequence). CDR3 length equals 14 residues. The CDR3 sequence: CASSRGTRVDEQFF. CDR3 nucleotides: TGTGCCAGCAGTCGCGGGACTAGAGTCGATGAGCAGTTCTTC.

The rearrangement joins TRBV30 to TRBJ2-3; 9 nucleotides align to TRBD1. The junction had 5 bases not matched to a gene; V was cut back by 8 bases and J by 2 bases. Germline CDR1 GTSNPN, CDR2 SVGIG (reference sequence). This CDR3 is built from 13 residues. CDR3 amino acids: CARRDRVTDTQYF. CDR3 DNA sequence: TGTGCCCGCCGGGACAGGGTCACAGATACGCAGTATTTT.

The table lists this clone with many counts. The V and J genes are TRBV11-2 and TRBJ2-2; perhaps TRBD2 as D (5 bases). Trimming took off 8 bases at V and 1 base at J, with 11 bases between the two ends. CDR1 is SGHAT, CDR2 FQNNGV, per germline. This CDR3 spans 14 amino acids. The CDR3 sequence: CASSGLLNTGELFF. The CDR3 DNA is TGTGCCAGCTCAGGACTGCTGAACACCGGGGAGCTGTTTTTT.

Notes on this clone: A read error is the likely source, as a far larger clone sits one nucleotide away. The chain joins TRBV30 to TRBJ2-7; 7 nucleotides line up with TRBD1. The DNA end lines up better with TRBJ2-1; the J call may be wrong. Germline V gene sequence: CDR1 GTSNPN, CDR2 SVGIG (reference sequence). The CDR3 is 14 amino acids. DNA of the CDR3: TGTGCCTGGAGTGTGGAGACAGGGCATTACGAGCAGTTCTTC. It codes for CAWSVETGHYEQFF.

The genes are TRBV23-1 and TRBJ1-2; D uncertain. TRBV23-1 qualifies as an ORF whose function is uncertain. Trimming took 3 bases from V and 4 from J, leaving 9 bases between them. CDR3 length equals 13 residues. CDR3 in amino acids: CASSHQELYGYTF. The CDR3 region has the DNA TGCGCCAGCAGTCATCAGGAACTCTATGGCTACACCTTC.

This clone was observed at least ten times. This chain joins TRBV7-9 and TRBJ2-4; TRBD2 matches 11 bases. The CDR3 has 15 amino acids. Germline assignment: CDR1 SEHNR and CDR2 FQNEAQ (reference sequence). J was trimmed by 15 bases and V by 5 bases; bases with no gene match: 15. Written as DNA, the CDR3 is TGTGCCAGCAGCCCAGGACTAGCGGGTACCAAAAACGTGTACTTC. It yields the protein CASSPGLAGTKNVYF.

This chain connects TRBV27 to TRBJ2-7; D gene uncertain. The closer fit of TRBJ2-5 to the DNA end suggests the J call may be wrong. The CDR3 is 13 residues long. Germline CDR1 is MNHEY and CDR2 is SMNVEV (reference sequence). CDR3 nucleotides: TGTGCCAGCAGGTTCCGGGTGAAAGAGACCCAGTACTTC. Protein: CASRFRVKETQYF.

Comments on this clone: This could be a read error, since a much larger clone is one nucleotide away. The chain uses TRBV30 and TRBJ1-2; D is possibly TRBD1 (6 bases). Germline CDR1 and CDR2: GTSNPN and SVGIG (reference sequence). The length of the CDR3 is 13 residues. V lost 1 base and J 5 bases, leaving 11 bases between the germline ends. CDR3 coding DNA: TGTGCCTGGAGTGCGGGGGGCGGTTATGGCTACACCTTC. Residues: CAWSAGGGYGYTF.

In nucleotides, the CDR3 is TGCGCCAGCAGCGATGGGAACTATGGCTACACCTTC. This encodes CASSDGNYGYTF. V gene TRBV5-1 combines with J gene TRBJ1-2; the D is unclear. The CDR3 covers 12 residues. Trimming pared 4 bases from V and 2 bases from J, leaving 6 bases between. Germline V CDR1 and CDR2: SGHRS, YFSETQ.

The chain is built from TRBV5-4 and TRBJ2-7; TRBD2 matches 8 bases. Germline assignment: CDR1 SGHNT and CDR2 YYREEE (reference sequence). Losses at the gene ends were 4 bases for V and 3 bases for J; bases not matched to a gene: 15. The CDR3 has 17 amino acids. The CDR3: CASSTGASGSMGYEQYF. Written as DNA, the CDR3 is TGTGCCAGCAGCACGGGAGCGAGCGGGAGTATGGGCTACGAGCAGTACTTC.

V gene TRBV7-2 combines with J gene TRBJ2-1; the D gene is possibly TRBD2 (6 bases). The V and J ends lost 1 base and 7 bases respectively, with 14 bases between them. The CDR3 has 15 residues. The germline V gene has CDR1 SGHTA and CDR2 FQGNSA. CDR3 loop: CASSLDPGVTNEQFF. The CDR3 DNA follows: TGTGCCAGCAGCTTAGACCCGGGAGTAACGAATGAGCAGTTCTTC. Filled out from reference TRBV7-2 and TRBJ2-1, the complete variable domain reads GAGVSQSPSNKVTEKGKDVELRCDPISGHTALYWYRQSLGQGLEFLIYFQGNSAPDKSGLPSDRFSAERTGGSVSTLTIQRTQQEDSAVYLCASSLDPGVTNEQFFGPGTRLTVL.

The chain carries TRBV5-1 and TRBJ1-3; D is unresolved. The V end was cut by 0 bases, the J end by 4 bases, with 11 bases between. CDR1 is SGHRS, CDR2 YFSETQ, per germline. The CDR3 sequence is 15 residues long. CDR3 sequence reads: CASSLDVSMGNTIYF. CDR3 sequence (DNA): TGCGCCAGCAGCTTGGATGTTTCGATGGGAAACACCATATATTTT.

In its sample, this clone was seen a few times. The rearrangement uses TRBV19 and TRBJ2-5, with D possibly matching TRBD1 (6 bases). The J call may be wrong; the DNA end is better matched by TRBJ2-7. Germline CDR1 is LNHDA and CDR2 is SQIVND (reference sequence). The CDR3 is 14 amino acids. The CDR3 here is CASSITGSSYEQYF. CDR3 DNA: TGTGCCAGTAGTATAACAGGGAGCTCCTACGAGCAGTACTTC.